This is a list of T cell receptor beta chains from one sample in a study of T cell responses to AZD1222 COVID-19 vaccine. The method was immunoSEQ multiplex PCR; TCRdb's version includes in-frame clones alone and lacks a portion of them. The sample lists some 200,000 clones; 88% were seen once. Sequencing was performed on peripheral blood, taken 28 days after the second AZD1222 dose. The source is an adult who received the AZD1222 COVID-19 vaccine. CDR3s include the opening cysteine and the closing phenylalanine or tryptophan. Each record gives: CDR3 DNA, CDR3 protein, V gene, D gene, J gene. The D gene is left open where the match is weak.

CDR3 DNA: TGCAGTGCTAGTGGGAATTCGGCCATGAACACTGAAGCTTTCTTT
CDR3 protein: CSASGNSAMNTEAFF
V gene: TRBV20-1
D gene: NA
J gene: TRBJ1-1

CDR3 DNA: TGTGCCAGCAGTTTCAGCACCGGGGAGCTGTTTTTT
CDR3 protein: CASSFSTGELFF
V gene: TRBV27
D gene: NA
J gene: TRBJ2-2

CDR3 DNA: TGTGCCAGCAGTGTGCCAGTATCCTACGAGCAGTACTTC
CDR3 protein: CASSVPVSYEQYF
V gene: TRBV28
D gene: NA
J gene: TRBJ2-7

CDR3 DNA: TGTGCCAGCAGCTTAGACGCTAGACAGGGTGGATATGGCTACACCTTC
CDR3 protein: CASSLDARQGGYGYTF
V gene: TRBV7-2
D gene: TRBD1
J gene: TRBJ1-2

CDR3 DNA: TGTGCCAGCAGCCAAGGGCAGTTGAACACTGAAGCTTTCTTT
CDR3 protein: CASSQGQLNTEAFF
V gene: TRBV4-2
D gene: NA
J gene: TRBJ1-1

CDR3 DNA: TGTGCCAGCTCACCCTCCAGCGGGAGTTTCAGGGAGCAGTACTTC
CDR3 protein: CASSPSSGSFREQYF
V gene: TRBV18
D gene: TRBD2
J gene: TRBJ2-7

CDR3 DNA: TGTGCCAGCAGTTACAAGGGGCACTCTGGAAACACCATATATTTT
CDR3 protein: CASSYKGHSGNTIYF
V gene: TRBV6-6
D gene: NA
J gene: TRBJ1-3

CDR3 DNA: TGCAGCGTTGGAGACGATAATTCACCCCTCCACTTT
CDR3 protein: CSVGDDNSPLHF
V gene: TRBV29-1
D gene: NA
J gene: TRBJ1-6

CDR3 DNA: TGTGCCAGCAGTGAGCGGTTAAGCTCCTACAATGAGCAGTTCTTC
CDR3 protein: CASSERLSSYNEQFF
V gene: TRBV9
D gene: NA
J gene: TRBJ2-1

CDR3 DNA: TGTGCCAGCAGCTTCCGGACAGGCGCCCGTGAGCAGTTCTTC
CDR3 protein: CASSFRTGAREQFF
V gene: TRBV7-2
D gene: TRBD1
J gene: TRBJ2-1

CDR3 DNA: TGTGCCAGCAGCCTGAGGGACAGGGTTTTTTTCCCGAACACTGAAGCTTTCTTT
CDR3 protein: CASSLRDRVFFPNTEAFF
V gene: TRBV7-2
D gene: TRBD1
J gene: TRBJ1-1

CDR3 DNA: TGTGCCAGCAGTGCCGGGACAGGAAGCAATCAGCCCCAGCATTTT
CDR3 protein: CASSAGTGSNQPQHF
V gene: TRBV2
D gene: TRBD1
J gene: TRBJ1-5

CDR3 DNA: TGTGCCAGCGGAAACAGAGATCAAGAGACCCAGTACTTC
CDR3 protein: CASGNRDQETQYF
V gene: TRBV18
D gene: NA
J gene: TRBJ2-5

CDR3 DNA: TGTGCCAGCAGCATCCCGGGACTAGCGGGAGGCAACACCGGGGAGCTGTTTTTT
CDR3 protein: CASSIPGLAGGNTGELFF
V gene: TRBV5-4
D gene: TRBD2
J gene: TRBJ2-2